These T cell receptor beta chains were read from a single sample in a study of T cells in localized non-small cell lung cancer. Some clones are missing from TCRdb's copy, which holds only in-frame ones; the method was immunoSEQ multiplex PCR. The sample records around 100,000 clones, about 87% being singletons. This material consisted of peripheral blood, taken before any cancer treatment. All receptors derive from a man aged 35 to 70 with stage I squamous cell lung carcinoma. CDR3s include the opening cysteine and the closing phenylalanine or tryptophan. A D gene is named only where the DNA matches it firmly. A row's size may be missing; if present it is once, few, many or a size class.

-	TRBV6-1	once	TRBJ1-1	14	CASSEGFMNTEAFF	TGTGCCAGCAGTGAAGGGTTCATGAACACTGAAGCTTTCTTT
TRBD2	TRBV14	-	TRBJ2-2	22	CASSQVNLAGDAAQLNTGELFF	TGTGCCAGCAGCCAAGTAAATCTAGCGGGGGACGCCGCGCAATTGAACACCGGGGAGCTGTTTTTT
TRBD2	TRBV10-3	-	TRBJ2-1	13	CAISTSGGPNQFF	TGTGCCATCAGCACTAGCGGGGGGCCCAACCAGTTCTTC
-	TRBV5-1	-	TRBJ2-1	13	CASSLVGSNEQFF	TGCGCCAGCAGCTTGGTCGGGTCGAATGAGCAGTTCTTC
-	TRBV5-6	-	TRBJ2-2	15	CASSLVEMNTGELFF	TGTGCCAGCAGCTTGGTAGAGATGAACACCGGGGAGCTGTTTTTT
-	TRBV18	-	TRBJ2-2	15	CASSPARGDTGELFF	TGTGCCAGCTCACCGGCGAGGGGTGACACCGGGGAGCTGTTTTTT
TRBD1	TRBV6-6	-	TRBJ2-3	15	CASSYRGRGTDTQYF	TGTGCCAGCAGTTACAGGGGGCGCGGCACAGATACGCAGTATTTT
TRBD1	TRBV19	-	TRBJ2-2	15	CASSLRQGVAGELFF	TGTGCCAGTAGTCTCCGACAGGGGGTAGCCGGGGAGCTGTTTTTT
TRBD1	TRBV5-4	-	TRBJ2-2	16	CASSGGTGATTGELFF	TGTGCCAGCAGTGGGGGGACAGGGGCTACCACCGGGGAGCTGTTTTTT
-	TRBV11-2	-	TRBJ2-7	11	CASSPNYEQYF	TGTGCCAGCAGCCCGAACTACGAGCAGTACTTC
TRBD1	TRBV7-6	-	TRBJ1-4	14	CASSRDRGNEKLFF	TGTGCCAGCAGCCGGGACAGGGGCAATGAAAAACTGTTTTTT
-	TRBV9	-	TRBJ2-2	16	CASSGLGSLLTGELFF	TGTGCCAGCAGCGGCCTCGGATCCCTGCTCACCGGGGAGCTGTTTTTT
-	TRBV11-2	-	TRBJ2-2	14	CASSLSRITGELFF	TGTGCCAGCAGCTTATCCCGCATCACCGGGGAGCTGTTTTTT
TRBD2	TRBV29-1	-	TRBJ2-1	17	CSVPRGGWRGAVYEQFF	TGCAGCGTCCCAAGAGGAGGTTGGCGGGGGGCGGTTTATGAGCAGTTCTTC
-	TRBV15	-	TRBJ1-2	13	CATSREVDYGYTF	TGTGCCACCAGCAGAGAAGTAGACTATGGCTACACCTTC
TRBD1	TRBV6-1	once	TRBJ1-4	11	CASSYRGKLFF	TGTGCCAGCAGTTACAGGGGAAAACTGTTTTTT
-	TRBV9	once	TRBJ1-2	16	CASSRRGKGANYGYTF	TGTGCCAGCAGCCGGAGAGGGAAAGGAGCTAACTATGGCTACACCTTC
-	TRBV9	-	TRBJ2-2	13	CASSVRGGGELFF	TGTGCCAGCAGCGTCAGGGGTGGCGGGGAGCTGTTTTTT
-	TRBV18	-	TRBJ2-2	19	CASSPDLFRDNPNTGELFF	TGTGCCAGCTCACCGGATCTGTTCCGGGACAACCCGAACACCGGGGAGCTGTTTTTT
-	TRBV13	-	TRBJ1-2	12	CASSLGLDGYTF	TGTGCCAGCAGCTTAGGGTTAGACGGCTACACCTTC
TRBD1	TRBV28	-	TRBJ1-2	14	CASSPGQLNYGYTF	TGTGCCAGCAGTCCGGGACAGCTTAACTATGGCTACACCTTC
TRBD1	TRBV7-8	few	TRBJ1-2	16	CASSLKRTGTDYGYTF	TGTGCCAGCAGCTTAAAAAGGACAGGTACCGACTATGGCTACACCTTC
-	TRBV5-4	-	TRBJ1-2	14	CASSLTVPGAGYTF	TGTGCCAGCAGCTTGACGGTTCCGGGGGCTGGCTACACCTTC
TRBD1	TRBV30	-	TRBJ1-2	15	CAWRVQQGFSYGYTF	TGTGCCTGGAGGGTACAACAGGGGTTCAGCTATGGCTACACCTTC
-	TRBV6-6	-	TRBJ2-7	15	CASSYRSGAWNEQYF	TGTGCCAGCAGTTACAGGTCAGGGGCATGGAACGAGCAGTACTTC
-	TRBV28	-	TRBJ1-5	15	CASSSLDGIDQPQHF	TGTGCCAGCAGTTCCCTTGACGGGATCGACCAGCCCCAGCATTTT
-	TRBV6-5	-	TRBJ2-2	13	CASSYEGSGELFF	TGTGCCAGCAGTTACGAGGGGTCCGGGGAGCTGTTTTTT
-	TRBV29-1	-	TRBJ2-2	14	CSVAPQGGTGELFF	TGCAGCGTTGCCCCCCAGGGCGGCACCGGGGAGCTGTTTTTT
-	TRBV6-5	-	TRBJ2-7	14	CASSYSRATYEQYF	TGTGCCAGCAGTTACTCCCGGGCCACCTACGAGCAGTACTTC
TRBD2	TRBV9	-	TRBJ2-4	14	CASSRAGGDGIQYF	TGTGCCAGCAGCAGGGCGGGGGGCGATGGAATTCAGTACTTC
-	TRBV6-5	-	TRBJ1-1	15	CASADLGGMNTEAFF	TGTGCCAGCGCGGATTTGGGGGGGATGAACACTGAAGCTTTCTTT